This T cell receptor beta chain was documented in a study of cytomegalovirus exposure and HLA in healthy donors. The PCR contained 60 Vbeta and 13 Jbeta primers. Generated by immunoSEQ multiplex PCR, the TCRdb table keeps only in-frame clones and is missing some. The data contain some 150,000 clones, roughly 62% of them seen just once; the ten biggest clones take up approximately 4.3%. Study-level points and caveats: As a later analysis showed, several of the most significant clusters appeared to be linked to common viral pathogens. Most TCRs appeared rarely, but some public TCRs recurred in many donors. One later analysis reportedly identified an Asian-associated ancestry cluster that showed fewer N-insertions than the roughly 600-donor mean.

With respect to this clone: Its antigen remains unidentified. The same CDR3 also results from other DNA sequences found in this sample.

The CDR3 sequence is 15 residues long. V lost 2 bases and J lost 6; bases outside the gene matches: 2. CDR1 and CDR2 from the germline V gene are SGHTA and FQGNSA. The chain has TRBV7-2 and TRBJ2-2; 11 nucleotides agree with TRBD2. The sequenced sample was PBMCs. The source is a man aged 60 to 75 in good health and CMV-seronegative. The CDR3 reads CASSLRTSGPGELFF. In nucleotides, the CDR3 is TGTGCCAGCAGCTTACGGACTAGCGGGCCCGGGGAGCTGTTTTTT.